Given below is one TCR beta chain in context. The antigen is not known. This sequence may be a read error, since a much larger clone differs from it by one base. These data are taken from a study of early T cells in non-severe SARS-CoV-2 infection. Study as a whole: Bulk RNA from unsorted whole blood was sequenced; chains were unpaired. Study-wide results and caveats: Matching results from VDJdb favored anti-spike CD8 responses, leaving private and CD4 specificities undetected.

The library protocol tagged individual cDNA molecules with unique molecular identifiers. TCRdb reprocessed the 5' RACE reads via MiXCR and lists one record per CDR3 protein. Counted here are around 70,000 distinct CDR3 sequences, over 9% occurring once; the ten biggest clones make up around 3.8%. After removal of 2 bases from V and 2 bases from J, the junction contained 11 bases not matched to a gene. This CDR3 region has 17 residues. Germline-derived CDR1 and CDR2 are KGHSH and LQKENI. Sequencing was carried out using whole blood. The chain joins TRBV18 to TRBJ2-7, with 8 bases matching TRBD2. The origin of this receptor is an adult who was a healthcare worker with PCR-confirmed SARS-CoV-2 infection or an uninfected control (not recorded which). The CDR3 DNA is TGTGCCAGCTCACCATCCCGGGGGGGGACCCAACCCTACGAGCAGTACTTC. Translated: CASSPSRGGTQPYEQYF.